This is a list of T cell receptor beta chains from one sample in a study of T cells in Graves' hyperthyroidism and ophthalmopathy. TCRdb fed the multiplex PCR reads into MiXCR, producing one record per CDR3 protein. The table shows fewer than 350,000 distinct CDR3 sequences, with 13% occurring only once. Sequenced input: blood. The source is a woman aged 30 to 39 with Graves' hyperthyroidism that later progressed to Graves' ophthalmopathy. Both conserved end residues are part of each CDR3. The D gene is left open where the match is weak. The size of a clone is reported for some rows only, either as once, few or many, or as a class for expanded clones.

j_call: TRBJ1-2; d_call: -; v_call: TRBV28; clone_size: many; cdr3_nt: TGTGCCAGCAGTTTTGAGGAGGGCTATGGCTACACCTTC; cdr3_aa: CASSFEEGYGYTF
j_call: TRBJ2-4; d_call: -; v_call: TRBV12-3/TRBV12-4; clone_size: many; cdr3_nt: TGTGCCAGCAGTTTAAAACAGGGAAACATTCAGTACTTC; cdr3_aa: CASSLKQGNIQYF
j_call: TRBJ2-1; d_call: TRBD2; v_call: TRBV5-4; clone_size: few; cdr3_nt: TGTGCCAGCAGCTTGGGAGCGGGAGGGTTCAATGAGCAGTTCTTC; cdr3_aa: CASSLGAGGFNEQFF
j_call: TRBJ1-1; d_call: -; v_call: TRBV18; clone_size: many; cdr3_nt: TGTGCCAGCTCACTCAGGGGAGGGGGACTGAACACTGAAGCTTTCTTT; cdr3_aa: CASSLRGGGLNTEAFF
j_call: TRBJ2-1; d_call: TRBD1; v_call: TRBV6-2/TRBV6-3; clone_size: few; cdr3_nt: TGTGCCAGCAGTTATAGGGACAGAGAGCAGTTCTTC; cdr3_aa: CASSYRDREQFF
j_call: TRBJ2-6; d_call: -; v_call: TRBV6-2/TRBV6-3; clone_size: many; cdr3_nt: TGTGCCAGCAGGCTCGTGGGCTCTGGGGCCAACGTCCTGACTTTC; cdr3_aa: CASRLVGSGANVLTF
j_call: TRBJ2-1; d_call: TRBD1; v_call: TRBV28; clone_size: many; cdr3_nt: TGTGCCAGCAGCAGGACAGGGTTCTACAATGAGCAGTTCTTC; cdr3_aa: CASSRTGFYNEQFF
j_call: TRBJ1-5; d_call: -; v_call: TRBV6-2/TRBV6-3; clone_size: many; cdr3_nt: TGTGCCAGCGGGGGGGACCGGGAAAATAGCAATCAGCCCCAGCATTTT; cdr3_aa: CASGGDRENSNQPQHF
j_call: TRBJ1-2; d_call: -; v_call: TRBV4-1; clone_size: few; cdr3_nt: TGCGCCAGCAGCCAACTGGCAGCCTACACCTTC; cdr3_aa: CASSQLAAYTF
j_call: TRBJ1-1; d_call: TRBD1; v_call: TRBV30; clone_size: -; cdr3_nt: TGTGCCTGCCGAAAGGGGGCGAACACTGAAGCTTTCTTT; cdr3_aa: CACRKGANTEAFF
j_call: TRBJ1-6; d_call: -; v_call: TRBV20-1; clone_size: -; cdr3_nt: TGCAGTGCACCGGGCCCAGGAGTACCACCCCTCCACTTT; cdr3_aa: CSAPGPGVPPLHF
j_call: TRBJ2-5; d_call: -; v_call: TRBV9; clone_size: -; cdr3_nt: TGTGCCAGCAGCATTGCAGGGAAAACAGAGACCCAGTACTTC; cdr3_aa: CASSIAGKTETQYF
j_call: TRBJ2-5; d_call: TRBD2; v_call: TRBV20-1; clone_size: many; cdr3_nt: TGCAGTGCTAGAGGCCCGGGACTAGCGGGATCACAAGAGACCCAGTACTTC; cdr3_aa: CSARGPGLAGSQETQYF
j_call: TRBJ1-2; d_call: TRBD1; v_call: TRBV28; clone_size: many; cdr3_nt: TGTGCCAGCAGCTTACAGGGGAACTATGGCTACACCTTC; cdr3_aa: CASSLQGNYGYTF
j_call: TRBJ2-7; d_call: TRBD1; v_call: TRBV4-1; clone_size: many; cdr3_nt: TGCGCCAGCAGCCAAGGACAGGGAAGGTCCTACGAGCAGTACTTC; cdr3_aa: CASSQGQGRSYEQYF
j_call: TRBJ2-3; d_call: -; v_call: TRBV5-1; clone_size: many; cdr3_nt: TGCGCCAGCAGCTTGGACCGGGATCTCCCCCCAGATACGCAGTATTTT; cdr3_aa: CASSLDRDLPPDTQYF
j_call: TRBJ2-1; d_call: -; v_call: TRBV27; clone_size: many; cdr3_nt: TGTGCCAGCAGTTTCGGGACACCAAACGATGAGCAGTTCTTC; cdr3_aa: CASSFGTPNDEQFF
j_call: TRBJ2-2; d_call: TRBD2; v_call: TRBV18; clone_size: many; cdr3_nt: TGTGCCAGCTCACAAAGGGGACTAGCGGGAGGATTGAACACCGGGGAGCTGTTTTTT; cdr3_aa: CASSQRGLAGGLNTGELFF
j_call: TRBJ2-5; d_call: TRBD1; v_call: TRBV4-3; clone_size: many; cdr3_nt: TGCGCCAGCAGCCAAGACCGGGACAGGGAAGAGACCCAGTACTTC; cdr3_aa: CASSQDRDREETQYF
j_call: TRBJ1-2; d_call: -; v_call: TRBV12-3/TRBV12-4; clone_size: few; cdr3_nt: TGTGCCAGCGGGCCGAGACAGTCAGGTGGCTACACCTTC; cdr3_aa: CASGPRQSGGYTF
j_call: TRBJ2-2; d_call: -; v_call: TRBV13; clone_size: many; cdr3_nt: TGTGCCAGCAGCTTACGTGGTTCCTCCGGGGAGCTGTTTTTT; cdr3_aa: CASSLRGSSGELFF
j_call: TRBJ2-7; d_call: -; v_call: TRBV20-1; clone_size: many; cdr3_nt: TGCAGTGCTAGCGAGGGACGGCAGTACTTC; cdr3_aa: CSASEGRQYF
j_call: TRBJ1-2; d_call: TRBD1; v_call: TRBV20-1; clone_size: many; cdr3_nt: TGCAGTGCCCTTGTGGGACAGGGGGAAGGGGGCTACACCTTC; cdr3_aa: CSALVGQGEGGYTF
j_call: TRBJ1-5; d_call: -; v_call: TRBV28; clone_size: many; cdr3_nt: TGTGCCAGCAGTTCGATTACAGCCGTGGATAGCAATCAGCCCCAGCATTTT; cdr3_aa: CASSSITAVDSNQPQHF
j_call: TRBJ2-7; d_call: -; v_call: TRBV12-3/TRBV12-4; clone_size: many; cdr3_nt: TGTGCCAGCAGTTTATTCCCGGGGAGGCAGTACTTC; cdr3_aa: CASSLFPGRQYF
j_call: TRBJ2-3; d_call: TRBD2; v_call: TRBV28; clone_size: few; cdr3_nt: TGTGCCAGCAGTTTAGGGCGGGAGGTTGATACGCAGTATTTT; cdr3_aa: CASSLGREVDTQYF
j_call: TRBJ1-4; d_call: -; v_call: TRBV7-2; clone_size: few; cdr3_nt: TGTGCCAGCAGCTTAGTCACGTACGGTGGGGAAAAACTGTTTTTT; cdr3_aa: CASSLVTYGGEKLFF
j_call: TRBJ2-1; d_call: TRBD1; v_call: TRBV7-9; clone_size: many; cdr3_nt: TGTGCCAGCAGCTTCAAGGACAGGGACAACAATGAGCAGTTCTTC; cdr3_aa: CASSFKDRDNNEQFF
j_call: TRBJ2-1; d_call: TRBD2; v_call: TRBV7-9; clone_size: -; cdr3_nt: TGTGCCAGCAGCTTACTGGGACTAGCGGAAGTCTCCTACAATGAGCAGTTCTTC; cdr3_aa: CASSLLGLAEVSYNEQFF
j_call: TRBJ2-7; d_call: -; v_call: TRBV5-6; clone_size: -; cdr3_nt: TGTGCCAGCAGCTTGTATGGGGCCGGTCTTACCTACGAGCAGTACTTC; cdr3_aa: CASSLYGAGLTYEQYF
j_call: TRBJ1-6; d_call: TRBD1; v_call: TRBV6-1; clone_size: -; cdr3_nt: TGTGCCAGCAGTGAGGAAGGGGGACAGCTCACACCCCTCCACTTT; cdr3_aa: CASSEEGGQLTPLHF
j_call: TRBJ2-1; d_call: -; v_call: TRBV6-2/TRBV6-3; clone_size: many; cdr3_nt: TGTGCCAGCAGCCCACAAAGGGCCTACAATGAGCAGTTCTTC; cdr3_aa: CASSPQRAYNEQFF
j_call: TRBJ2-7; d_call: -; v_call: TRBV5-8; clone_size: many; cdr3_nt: TGTGCCAGCAGCTTGCAGAACCGGGGAGCCTACGAGCAGTACTTC; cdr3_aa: CASSLQNRGAYEQYF